The following is a T cell receptor (beta chain) sequence with its context. Its antigen is currently unknown. V was cut by 2 bases and J by 6 bases, with 8 bases left in between. This CDR3 spans 12 amino acids. CDR1 is GTSNPN, CDR2 SVGIG, per germline (reference sequence). These data belong to a study of T cells in localized non-small cell lung cancer. Study-wide points: In uninvolved adjacent lung, T cell clonality reached its highest value, exceeding tumor. Since sequencing was restricted to only one region of the tumor, intratumor heterogeneity remains a possibility.

Some clones are missing from TCRdb's copy, which holds only in-frame ones; the method was immunoSEQ multiplex PCR. The top ten hold 12% of the sample, which has some 20,000 clones, 80% to 90% seen once. This sequence joins TRBV30 and TRBJ2-1; no clear D gene. The TCR originated in a man between 35 and 75 years old with stage II squamous cell lung carcinoma. The specimen comprised PBMCs, sampled before any cancer treatment. Here the CDR3 DNA reads TGTGCCTGGAGTAAATTGGTCAATGAGCAGTTCTTC. Protein sequence: CAWSKLVNEQFF.